This section outlines one TCR beta chain sequence together with its context. Its antigen is not known. This sample was included in a study of PD-1 blockade in classical Hodgkin lymphoma. Every patient was affected by relapse after autologous stem cell transplantation, while exposure to brentuximab vedotin was not uniform. The germline gives CDR1 SGDLS, CDR2 YYNGEE. CDR3 size: 15 residues. The V gene lost 4 bases and the J gene lost 1 base, with 14 bases spanning the gap. Findings and limits, study-wide: Before treatment, complete responders showed about the same diversity as newly diagnosed patients. The CD4+ diversity rise by C4D1 was clearest in complete responders.

Sequencing was performed with immunoSEQ multiplex PCR; in TCRdb, only in-frame clones are kept and a portion is missing. The repertoire has 60,000 to 75,000 clones, more than 90% of them found once; the top ten carry approximately 9.7%. The gene calls are TRBV9 and TRBJ1-1, with D uncertain. The receptor was isolated from a human donor with classical Hodgkin lymphoma. The specimen was peripheral blood mononuclear cells (PBMCs), collected at baseline. The CDR3 loop reads CASSSSRWGNTEAFF. The CDR3 DNA reads TGTGCCAGCAGCTCCAGTCGGTGGGGGAACACTGAAGCTTTCTTT. Based on the CDR3 plus reference TRBV9 and TRBJ1-1, the full variable domain is DSGVTQTPKHLITATGQRVTLRCSPRSGDLSVYWYQQSLDQGLQFLIQYYNGEERAKGNILERFSAQQFPDLHSELNLSSLELGDSALYFCASSSSRWGNTEAFFGQGTRLTVV.